A single sample is the source of the 9 T cell receptor beta chains below, sequenced in a study of T cell responses to AZD1222 COVID-19 vaccine. Method: immunoSEQ multiplex PCR; TCRdb's copy keeps in-frame clones and lacks some. The top ten clones hold 4.8% of a sample with 90,000 to 120,000 clones, 70% to 90% of them seen once. The source was peripheral blood, collected 28 days after the second AZD1222 dose. These receptors were taken from an adult who received the AZD1222 COVID-19 vaccine.

The chain has TRBV27 and TRBJ2-7, with 9 positions matching TRBD1. V was pared by 7 bases and J by 3 bases, with 4 bases of the junction left unmatched. Germline CDR1 MNHEY, CDR2 SMNVEV (reference sequence). The CDR3 totals 13 residues. The CDR3 loop reads CASTLGQGYEQYF. The CDR3 DNA reads as TGTGCCAGCACCCTGGGACAGGGCTACGAGCAGTACTTC.

V is TRBV3-1 (or the pseudogene TRBV3-2) and J is TRBJ2-5; TRBD1 matches at 7 bases. In germline, CDR1 is LGHDT, CDR2 YNNKEL (reference sequence). The length of the CDR3 is 17 residues. V gave up 1 base and J gave up 0 bases; unmatched junction bases: 8. The CDR3 nucleotides read TGTGCCAGCAGCCAAGGAACCCGACAGGGCAACCAAGAGACCCAGTACTTC. Amino acids: CASSQGTRQGNQETQYF.

The V call is TRBV2, the J call TRBJ2-7, with 8 bases identical to TRBD2. V lost 2 bases to trimming and J lost 4 bases; unmatched junction nucleotides: 4. Germline values: CDR1 SNHLY, CDR2 FYNNEI. The CDR3 sequence is 14 residues long. CDR3 residues: CASSESGGLYEQYF. As DNA, the CDR3 is TGTGCCAGCAGTGAAAGCGGGGGCTTATACGAGCAGTACTTC.

V and J are TRBV19 and TRBJ2-3; tentative D call: TRBD2 (5 bases). The CDR3 has 13 residues. Trimming shortened V by 6 bases and J by 3 bases, and 10 bases separated the two germline ends. Germline V gene lookup returns CDR1 LNHDA and CDR2 SQIVND (reference sequence). The CDR3 is CASRAAGTDTQYF. DNA for the CDR3: TGTGCCAGTAGAGCCGCGGGTACAGATACGCAGTATTTT. The complete variable domain, with remaining parts taken from reference TRBV19 and TRBJ2-3, reads DGGITQSPKYLFRKEGQNVTLSCEQNLNHDAMYWYRQDPGQGLRLIYYSQIVNDFQKGDIAEGYSVSREKKESFPLTVTSAQKNPTAFYLCASRAAGTDTQYFGPGTRLTVL.

The CDR3 DNA follows: TGTGCCAGTAGTACAGGGCCCGCTTACGAGCAGTACTTC. Translation gives CASSTGPAYEQYF. V and J are TRBV19 and TRBJ2-7, with D perhaps TRBD1 (5 bases). Germline CDR1 LNHDA, CDR2 SQIVND (reference sequence). V shed 4 bases and J shed 4 bases, with 11 bases lying between them. The CDR3 totals 13 residues.

The chain carries TRBV27 and TRBJ1-5; D not certain. Trimming removed 6 bases at V and 2 bases at J, with 17 bases between. The V gene's germline CDR1 is MNHEY and CDR2 SMNVEV (reference sequence). CDR3 length: 16 amino acids. The CDR3 DNA sequence: TGTGCCAGCAGGGCACAGTCACTCGCCGGCAATCAGCCCCAGCATTTT. Its protein product is CASRAQSLAGNQPQHF.

This chain uses TRBV11-2 with TRBJ1-6; D call uncertain. V lost 0 bases and J lost 5, with 8 bases in between. This CDR3 comprises 15 residues. Germline V gene sequence: CDR1 SGHAT, CDR2 FQNNGV. CDR3: CASSLEGFHNSPLHF. DNA for the CDR3: TGTGCCAGCAGCTTAGAAGGGTTCCATAATTCACCCCTCCACTTT.

The chain uses TRBV2 and TRBJ2-2; 13 bases are shared with TRBD2. The V segment lost 4 bases and the J segment 5 bases; nucleotides outside the gene matches: 1. This CDR3 spans 15 amino acids. The germline CDR1 and CDR2 sequences are SNHLY and FYNNEI. The chain's CDR3 is CASSALAGGTGELFF. CDR3 nucleotide sequence: TGTGCCAGCAGTGCACTAGCGGGGGGGACCGGGGAGCTGTTTTTT.

The chain couples TRBV19 to TRBJ1-1, with D possibly matching TRBD1 (5 bases). This CDR3 has 15 residues. With 3 bases removed from V and 1 base from J, the gap between germline ends came to 12 bases. From germline, CDR1 is LNHDA and CDR2 SQIVND (reference sequence). CDR3 DNA: TGTGCCAGTAGTATCTGGGGGGTAGGGAACACTGAAGCTTTCTTT. The encoded protein is CASSIWGVGNTEAFF. The whole variable domain, remainder taken from reference TRBV19 and TRBJ1-1, is DGGITQSPKYLFRKEGQNVTLSCEQNLNHDAMYWYRQDPGQGLRLIYYSQIVNDFQKGDIAEGYSVSREKKESFPLTVTSAQKNPTAFYLCASSIWGVGNTEAFFGQGTRLTVV.